This record covers a single TCR beta chain. No antigen is known for it. Vbeta (60) and Jbeta (13) primers were used in the PCR. The table came from immunoSEQ multiplex PCR; TCRdb's copy has only in-frame clones and leaves some out. The data hold 75,000 to 80,000 clones, with over 60% observed a single time. With V trimmed by 7 bases and J by 2 bases, 19 bases remained unmatched. In germline, CDR1 is LNHDA, CDR2 SQIVND (reference sequence). The CDR3 length is 18 residues. This sample was included in a study of cytomegalovirus exposure and HLA in healthy donors. The study's findings and limits: HLA restriction was apparent for most CMV-associated TCR beta chains in a later analysis.

Sequencing input: PBMCs. The receptor's source is a male donor in good health and CMV-seronegative. The chain links TRBV19 to TRBJ2-5; 7 nucleotides agree with TRBD2. The CDR3 is CASKAGKFSGGSQETQYF. CDR3 nucleotide sequence: TGTGCCAGTAAAGCAGGGAAATTTTCCGGCGGGAGTCAAGAGACCCAGTACTTC. The variable domain in full, with the rest retrieved from reference TRBV19 and TRBJ2-5, is DGGITQSPKYLFRKEGQNVTLSCEQNLNHDAMYWYRQDPGQGLRLIYYSQIVNDFQKGDIAEGYSVSREKKESFPLTVTSAQKNPTAFYLCASKAGKFSGGSQETQYFGPGTRLLVL.